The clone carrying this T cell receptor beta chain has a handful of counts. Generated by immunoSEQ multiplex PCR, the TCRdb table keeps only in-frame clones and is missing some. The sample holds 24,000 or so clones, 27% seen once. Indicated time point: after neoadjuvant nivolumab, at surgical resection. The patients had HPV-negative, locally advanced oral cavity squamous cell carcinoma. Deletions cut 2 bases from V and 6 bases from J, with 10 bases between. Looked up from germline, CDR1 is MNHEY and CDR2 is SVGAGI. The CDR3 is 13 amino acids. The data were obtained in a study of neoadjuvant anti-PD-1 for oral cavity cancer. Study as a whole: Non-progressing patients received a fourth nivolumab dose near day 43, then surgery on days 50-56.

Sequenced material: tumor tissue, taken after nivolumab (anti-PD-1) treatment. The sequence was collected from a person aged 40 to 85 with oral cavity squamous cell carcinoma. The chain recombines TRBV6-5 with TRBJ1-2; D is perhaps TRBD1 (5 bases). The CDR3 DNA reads TGTGCCAGCAGTTACGTGAGGGGACATGGCTACACCTTC. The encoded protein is CASSYVRGHGYTF.